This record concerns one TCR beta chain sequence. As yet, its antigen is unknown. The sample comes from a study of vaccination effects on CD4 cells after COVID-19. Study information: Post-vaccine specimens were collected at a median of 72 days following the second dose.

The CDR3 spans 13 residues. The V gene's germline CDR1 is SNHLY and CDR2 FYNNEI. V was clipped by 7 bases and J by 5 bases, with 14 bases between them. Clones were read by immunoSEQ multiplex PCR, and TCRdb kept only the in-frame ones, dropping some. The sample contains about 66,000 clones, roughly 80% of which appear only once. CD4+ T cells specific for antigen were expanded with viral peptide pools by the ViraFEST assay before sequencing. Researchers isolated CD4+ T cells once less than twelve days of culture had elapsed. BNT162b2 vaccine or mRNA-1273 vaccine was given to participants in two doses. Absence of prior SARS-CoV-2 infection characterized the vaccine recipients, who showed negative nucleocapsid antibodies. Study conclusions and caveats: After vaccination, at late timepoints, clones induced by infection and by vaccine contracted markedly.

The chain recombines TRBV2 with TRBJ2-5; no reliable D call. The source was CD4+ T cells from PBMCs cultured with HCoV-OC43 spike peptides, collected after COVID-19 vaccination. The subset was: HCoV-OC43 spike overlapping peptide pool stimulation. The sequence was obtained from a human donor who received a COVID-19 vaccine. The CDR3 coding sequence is TGTGCCAGCACGCGGAGCCCGTCGGAGACCCAGTACTTC. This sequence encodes CASTRSPSETQYF.